This T cell receptor (beta chain) was identified in a study of cytomegalovirus exposure and HLA in healthy donors. Findings and limits, study-wide: A later analysis, which compared TCR beta chains of equal frequency, found the HLA-associated ones more clonally expanded. Reportedly, TCR beta sequences accurately predicted HLA-A and HLA-B alleles in most subjects.

Healthy bone marrow donors formed the donor group. 13 Jbeta primers and 60 Vbeta primers were used for the PCR. Data came from immunoSEQ multiplex PCR; TCRdb stores just in-frame clones and leaves some out. The sample consists of around 200,000 clones, roughly 80% of them appearing once. A note on this clone: The antigen is unknown.

From germline, CDR1 is SEHNR and CDR2 FQNEAQ (reference sequence). Trimming took 6 bases from V and 7 from J, leaving 15 bases between them. The CDR3 is 14 amino acids. This chain links TRBV7-9 with TRBJ1-4; a weak D match, TRBD1 (5 bases). Input material: PBMCs. This sequence was found in a woman in her fifties or sixties in good health and CMV-seropositive. The DNA of the CDR3 is TGTGCCAGCAGTGGGGACTCCGGGGGTGAAAAACTGTTTTTT. Protein sequence: CASSGDSGGEKLFF.